The entry below gives a single T cell receptor (beta chain) sequence along with its context. V lost 3 bases, J lost 6 bases, and 15 bases lay in between. In germline, CDR1 is MDHEN, CDR2 SYDVKM. The CDR3 spans 14 residues. The data derive from a study of blood T cell repertoires in COVID-19. Study background: Samples taken during acute and convalescent COVID-19 were collected in the United States, Italy and Spain. T cells, B-cell-depleted T cells, or PBMCs provided the cDNA or gDNA that served as material.

Per the original methods: How many nucleated cells were present was estimated from reference gene primer amplification. Clones were read by immunoSEQ multiplex PCR, and TCRdb kept only the in-frame ones, dropping some. V, J and clone size are taken as reported in that table, and D and trimming were inferred from the DNA itself. This table has some 240,000 clones, 85% to 90% appearing once. This chain joins TRBV28 and TRBJ2-7; D perhaps matches TRBD1 (6 bases). The sequenced material came from peripheral blood. The receptor's source is a woman aged 40 to 50 who had recovered from COVID-19. CDR3 coding DNA: TGTGCCAGCAGTTTGGGGGCCCAGAGGGGCGAGCAGTACTTC. Amino acid sequence: CASSLGAQRGEQYF.